These 20 T cell receptor beta chains were sequenced from one sample in a study of blood T cell repertoires in COVID-19. Sequencing used immunoSEQ multiplex PCR; TCRdb keeps in-frame clones, though not all of them. The sample has around 100,000 clones, approximately 80% seen once. The sequencing input was peripheral blood. Every receptor here comes from a woman aged 70-85 years with acute or convalescent COVID-19.

The chain joins TRBV5-1 to TRBJ2-6; weak D call: TRBD2 (6 bases). The V and J ends lost 3 bases and 0 bases respectively, with 19 bases between them. Germline CDR1 and CDR2: SGHRS and YFSETQ. The CDR3 totals 19 residues. CDR3 protein: CASSYGPQGLSSGANVLTF. The CDR3, as DNA: TGCGCCAGCAGCTATGGGCCCCAGGGACTCTCCTCTGGGGCCAACGTCCTGACTTTC.

This clone was observed a few times. This chain links TRBV29-1 with TRBJ1-1; the D is unclear. The V end was cut by 0 bases, the J end by 5 bases, with 4 bases between. This CDR3 has 11 residues. Germline V CDR1 and CDR2: SQVTM, ANQGSEA. CDR3 residues: CSVEDRTEAFF. In DNA form, the CDR3 reads TGCAGCGTTGAAGATCGGACTGAAGCTTTCTTT.

The chain joins TRBV7-9 to TRBJ2-7, with a tentative D call TRBD2 (5 bases). Between the trimmed V and J ends, which lost 5 bases and 0 bases, there was a span of 14 bases. The CDR3 runs 15 residues. Germline loops: CDR1 SEHNR, CDR2 FQNEAQ (reference sequence). The CDR3 region has the DNA TGTGCCAGCAGCCCCCGGGATCTCACCTCCTACGAGCAGTACTTC. Protein product: CASSPRDLTSYEQYF.

The chain links TRBV5-1 to TRBJ2-2; 9 nucleotides align to TRBD1. Germline loops: CDR1 SGHRS, CDR2 YFSETQ. Germline trimming cut 0 bases from V and 7 bases from J; bases unmatched to any gene: 7. This CDR3 has 16 amino acids. CDR3 sequence (DNA): TGCGCCAGCAGCTTGGTGGGACAGGGAGGCGTCGGGGAGCTGTTTTTT. This translates into CASSLVGQGGVGELFF.

This clone has just one count. The rearrangement links TRBV18 to TRBJ1-5; TRBD1 matches 7 bases. This CDR3 is 13 amino acids long. Germline V gene sequence: CDR1 KGHSH, CDR2 LQKENI. V dropped 5 bases and J dropped 7; count of bases not matched to a gene: 5. In nucleotides, the CDR3 is TGTGCCAGCTCAGAGCAGGGGGACCAGCCCCAGCATTTT. Protein: CASSEQGDQPQHF.

This chain links TRBV9 with TRBJ2-2; 8 positions agree with TRBD2. V shed 2 bases and J 6 bases; nucleotides not matched to a gene: 12. From germline, CDR1 is SGDLS and CDR2 YYNGEE. This CDR3 contains 17 residues. In DNA, the CDR3 is TGTGCCAGCAGCGTCCAGGTGGCGGGGGGCTACTCCGGGGAGCTGTTTTTT. It specifies CASSVQVAGGYSGELFF.

The chain carries TRBV19 and TRBJ2-1; TRBD2 agrees at 8 bases. This CDR3 spans 14 amino acids. CDR1 is LNHDA and CDR2 is SQIVND in the germline V gene (reference sequence). V lost 9 bases and J lost 0; bases outside the gene matches: 4. The CDR3 is CASDGRVSYNEQFF. CDR3 coding DNA: TGTGCCAGCGACGGGAGGGTCTCCTACAATGAGCAGTTCTTC.

The chain has TRBV10-3 and TRBJ2-3; TRBD2 might be the D (6 bases). The CDR3 is 17 residues long. Germline V gene sequence: CDR1 ENHRY, CDR2 SYGVKD. Trimming left V 3 bases short and J 1 base short, with 17 bases between. CDR3 loop: CAISDPVVGEGTDTQYF. CDR3 in DNA: TGTGCCATCAGTGACCCGGTAGTGGGGGAGGGCACAGATACGCAGTATTTT.

V usage is TRBV6-2 or TRBV6-3 and J usage is TRBJ2-4, with TRBD1 as a possible D gene (5 bases). CDR1 and CDR2 (germline): MNHEY, SVGEGT. The V and J ends lost 2 bases and 3 bases respectively, with 8 bases between them. The CDR3 contains 14 residues. CDR3 sequence (DNA): TGTGCCAGCAGTTACACAGGCAGCAAAAACATTCAGTACTTC. It is translated as CASSYTGSKNIQYF.

The chain employs TRBV7-2 and TRBJ2-7; the match to TRBD2 covers 8 bases. V lost 4 bases to trimming and J lost 5 bases; unmatched junction nucleotides: 10. Germline lookup yields CDR1 SGHTA and CDR2 FQGNSA. The CDR3 runs 15 residues. This CDR3 reads CASSSTSGEGHEQYF. The CDR3 nucleotides are TGTGCCAGCAGCTCAACTAGCGGTGAAGGCCACGAGCAGTACTTC.

The chain couples TRBV5-1 to TRBJ2-5, with unresolved D. The ends were cut back, 1 base at V and 5 bases at J, with 3 bases in the middle. The CDR3 runs 11 residues. CDR1 is SGHRS and CDR2 is YFSETQ in the germline V gene. Here the CDR3 DNA reads TGCGCCAGCAGCTTGTCTGAGACCCAGTACTTC. Protein sequence: CASSLSETQYF.

V gene TRBV14 combines with J gene TRBJ1-6; D is ambiguous. Germline V gene data show CDR1 as SGHDN and CDR2 as FVKESK. The CDR3 covers 13 residues. V shed 4 bases and J shed 9 bases, with 10 bases lying between them. The CDR3 DNA sequence: TGTGCCAGCAGCCTTCGGGGAGGTTCACCCCTCCACTTT. This sequence encodes CASSLRGGSPLHF.

This clone was picked up one time. This rearrangement joins TRBV9 to TRBJ2-5, with TRBD2 matching 8 bases. CDR1 is SGDLS and CDR2 is YYNGEE in the germline V gene. Losses at the gene ends were 0 bases for V and 5 bases for J; bases not matched to a gene: 9. This CDR3 is built from 16 residues. CDR3 coding DNA: TGTGCCAGCAGCGTAGGGGCAGCGGGAGCTGGTGAGACCCAGTACTTC. It yields the protein CASSVGAAGAGETQYF.

This chain connects TRBV4-1 to TRBJ2-3; TRBD2 is a possible D gene (5 bases). V lost 4 bases and J 0 bases, leaving 8 bases between the germline ends. CDR1 is MGHRA, CDR2 YSYEKL, per germline. The CDR3 runs 14 residues. The CDR3 nucleotides are TGCGCCAGCAGCCTACTAGGTAGCACAGATACGCAGTATTTT. This sequence encodes CASSLLGSTDTQYF.

This sequence joins TRBV9 and TRBJ2-2, with D perhaps TRBD1 (5 bases). V was pared by 3 bases and J by 5 bases, with 17 bases between. The CDR3 consists of 16 residues. Germline-derived CDR1 and CDR2 are SGDLS and YYNGEE. Here the CDR3 reads CASSARVSRETGELFF. The CDR3 region has the DNA TGTGCCAGCAGCGCCAGGGTTTCCCGAGAAACCGGGGAGCTGTTTTTT.

The chain couples TRBV18 to TRBJ1-1; 10 positions agree with TRBD1. V was pared by 4 bases and J by 0 bases, with 11 bases of the junction left unmatched. This CDR3 has 18 residues. Looked up from germline, CDR1 is KGHSH and CDR2 is LQKENI. In DNA form, the CDR3 reads TGTGCCAGCTCACTCCGTGATGCGGGACAGGGGCTGAACACTGAAGCTTTCTTT. Its protein is CASSLRDAGQGLNTEAFF. Using reference TRBV18 and TRBJ1-1 for the parts outside the CDR3, the full variable domain is NAGVMQNPRHLVRRRGQEARLRCSPMKGHSHVYWYRQLPEEGLKFMVYLQKENIIDESGMPKERFSAEFPKEGPSILRIQQVVRGDSAAYFCASSLRDAGQGLNTEAFFGQGTRLTVV.

The gene calls are TRBV29-1 and TRBJ1-2, with 9 bases that match TRBD1. This CDR3 has 13 residues. Trimming cost V 6 bases and J 6 bases; bases outside gene matches: 8. In germline, CDR1 is SQVTM, CDR2 ANQGSEA. For the CDR3, the DNA is TGCAGCGTGGGACAGGGACATAGGGATGGCTACACCTTC. This encodes CSVGQGHRDGYTF.

The V and J genes are TRBV5-1 and TRBJ2-2; 11 nucleotides agree with TRBD1. Germline V gives CDR1 SGHRS, CDR2 YFSETQ. CDR3 length equals 16 residues. V dropped 1 base and J dropped 4; count of bases not matched to a gene: 3. Here the CDR3 DNA reads TGCGCCAGCAGCTTGACCGGGACAGGGGGCACCGGGGAGCTGTTTTTT. Residues: CASSLTGTGGTGELFF.

This chain connects TRBV5-5 to TRBJ2-1; possibly TRBD2 for D (6 bases). V dropped 0 bases and J dropped 10 bases, with 11 bases sitting between them. The CDR3 totals 13 residues. Germline loops: CDR1 SGHKS, CDR2 YYEKEE (reference sequence). This CDR3 is CASSLDGRGEQFF. The CDR3 DNA is TGTGCCAGCAGCTTGGATGGGCGGGGAGAGCAGTTCTTC. The variable domain in full, with the rest retrieved from reference TRBV5-5 and TRBJ2-1, is DAGVTQSPTHLIKTRGQQVTLRCSPISGHKSVSWYQQVLGQGPQFIFQYYEKEERGRGNFPDRFSARQFPNYSSELNVNALLLGDSALYLCASSLDGRGEQFFGPGTRLTVL.

The V call is TRBV2, the J call TRBJ2-4; 10 nucleotides line up with TRBD2. The CDR3 length is 15 residues. Germline lookup yields CDR1 SNHLY and CDR2 FYNNEI. The V gene end was trimmed by 4 bases and the J gene end by 8 bases; junction bases not matched to a gene: 8. Here the CDR3 reads CASSGRSGGRYIQYF. The DNA of the CDR3 is TGTGCCAGCAGTGGGCGTAGCGGGGGGAGGTACATTCAGTACTTC.